The T cell receptor (beta chain) under discussion was sequenced for a study of cytomegalovirus exposure and HLA in healthy donors. Study-wide background: Later, an analysis reported that the 95 to 150 validation repertoires had used the same platform as the approximately 720 first-cohort repertoires. General observations from the study: Among TCR sequences, most were rare, though some public TCRs appeared in many donors. Subsequent analysis of the approximately 110 validation repertoires found a tendency for first-cohort TCR clusters to co-occur.

V lost 2 bases, J lost 2 bases, and 12 bases lay in between. From germline, CDR1 is SNHLY and CDR2 FYNNEI. This CDR3 is built from 15 residues. With respect to this clone: Its antigen is undetermined.

Measured with immunoSEQ multiplex PCR; TCRdb has only the in-frame clones, and not every one. Found here are around 120,000 clones, 88% of them singletons; the top ten hold about 6%. V gene TRBV2 combines with J gene TRBJ1-1; TRBD1 might be the D (5 bases). Sequenced material: PBMCs. This clonotype was obtained from a woman aged 18-35 years in good health and CMV-seropositive. The CDR3 bases are TGTGCCAGCAGTGAAAGGGGTCTGACTAACACTGAAGCTTTCTTT. It encodes CASSERGLTNTEAFF.